This TCR beta chain was identified during a study of identical twins' blood T cells. Both ends of each TCR cDNA library bore sample-specific barcodes. TCRdb redid the calling of the 5' RACE reads with MiXCR, one entry per CDR3 protein. The sample records a few hundred thousand distinct CDR3 sequences, roughly 28% being singletons. The CDR3 loop spans 14 amino acids. The junction had 5 bases not matched to a gene; V was cut back by 4 bases and J by 5 bases. Germline CDR1 and CDR2: SEHNR and FQNEAQ (reference sequence). Donors were six healthy women in three monozygous twin pairs. The rearrangement joins TRBV7-9 to TRBJ2-5; 9 bases agree with TRBD1. Sequenced sample: PBMCs. This receptor was identified in a woman aged 18 to 55 in good health. The CDR3 here is CASSSTGGFETQYF. CDR3 coding DNA: TGTGCCAGCAGCTCAACAGGGGGCTTTGAGACCCAGTACTTC.